This is a list of T cell receptor beta chains from one sample in a study of OX40 agonist ivuxolimab in advanced cancers. Measured with immunoSEQ multiplex PCR; TCRdb has only the in-frame clones, and not every one. Of some 74,000 clones listed, about 85% are singletons. The source was CD4+ or CD8+ T cells sorted from blood, collected in a trial of the OX40 agonist ivuxolimab. Every receptor here comes from an adult with an advanced solid tumor such as melanoma, head and neck, liver or kidney cancer. Both conserved end residues are part of each CDR3. Each record gives: V gene, J gene, D gene, clone size, CDR3 protein, CDR3 DNA. A D gene is named only where the DNA matches it firmly. Part of the rows lack a size; the others show once, few, many or a class for expanded clones.

TRBV29-1	TRBJ2-3	NA	NA	CSVDGSSTDTQYF	TGCAGCGTTGATGGCAGCAGCACAGATACGCAGTATTTT
TRBV6-6	TRBJ2-7	NA	once	CASSYSQGEGYEQYF	TGTGCCAGCAGTTACTCCCAGGGGGAGGGCTACGAGCAGTACTTC
TRBV5-6	TRBJ2-7	NA	NA	CASSFALSTGSYEQYF	TGTGCCAGCAGCTTCGCCCTATCGACAGGTTCCTACGAGCAGTACTTC
TRBV7-9	TRBJ1-4	NA	NA	CASSLGSVNEKLFF	TGTGCCAGCAGCTTAGGGTCGGTTAATGAAAAACTGTTTTTT
TRBV6-1	TRBJ1-3	NA	NA	CASSRGNGNTIYF	TGTGCCAGCAGCCGGGGTAATGGAAACACCATATATTTT
TRBV19	TRBJ1-1	NA	NA	CASSMIVNTEAFF	TGTGCCAGTAGTATGATTGTGAACACTGAAGCTTTCTTT
TRBV6-1	TRBJ1-1	NA	NA	CASSVDTYSYEAFF	TGTGCCAGCAGTGTGGACACCTACTCGTATGAAGCTTTCTTT
TRBV5-4	TRBJ2-7	TRBD1	NA	CASSGRSGGSYEQYF	TGTGCCAGCAGCGGTCGTTCAGGGGGCTCCTACGAGCAGTACTTC
TRBV5-4	TRBJ2-1	TRBD2	NA	CASSQGLADSYNEQFF	TGTGCCAGCAGCCAGGGACTAGCGGACTCCTACAATGAGCAGTTCTTC
TRBV5-1	TRBJ2-7	NA	NA	CASSLGQTEDEQYF	TGCGCCAGCAGCTTGGGACAGACGGAGGACGAGCAGTACTTC
TRBV7-2	TRBJ2-5	TRBD2	NA	CASSLASGGSETQYF	TGTGCCAGCAGCCTTGCTAGCGGGGGTTCGGAGACCCAGTACTTC
TRBV19	TRBJ2-7	TRBD1	NA	CASSTTGVPYEQYF	TGTGCCAGTAGTACAACAGGGGTCCCCTACGAGCAGTACTTC
TRBV28	TRBJ1-6	TRBD1	NA	CASSSGQGNSPLHF	TGTGCCAGCAGTTCCGGACAGGGGAATTCACCCCTCCACTTT
TRBV28	TRBJ2-1	NA	NA	CASSAPHRAYNEQFF	TGTGCCAGCAGTGCCCCCCATAGGGCCTACAATGAGCAGTTCTTC
TRBV2	TRBJ1-2	NA	NA	CASSTPNNYGYTF	TGTGCCAGCAGTACCCCAAACAACTATGGCTACACCTTC
TRBV5-1	TRBJ1-4	TRBD1	NA	CASSLGQEFWEKLFF	TGCGCCAGCAGTCTGGGACAGGAATTTTGGGAAAAACTGTTTTTT
TRBV19	TRBJ2-7	NA	NA	CATHSGLTDDEQYF	TGTGCCACTCATTCCGGACTCACAGACGACGAGCAGTACTTC
TRBV18	TRBJ2-7	TRBD2	NA	CASSPRRETGEQYF	TGTGCCAGCTCACCACGGCGGGAGACGGGAGAGCAGTACTTC
TRBV6-5	TRBJ2-1	NA	NA	CASSPRRGGNEQFF	TGTGCCAGCAGCCCACGGCGGGGTGGGAATGAGCAGTTCTTC
TRBV5-1	TRBJ1-6	TRBD1	once	CASSLGGQGLESPLHF	TGCGCCAGCAGCTTGGGGGGACAGGGCTTGGAATCACCCCTCCACTTT
TRBV5-4	TRBJ1-6	NA	NA	CASSPGISYNSPLHF	TGTGCCAGCAGCCCCGGAATTTCCTATAATTCACCCCTCCACTTT
TRBV5-1	TRBJ1-4	TRBD1	once	CASSFGARQGADATNEKLFF	TGCGCCAGCAGCTTCGGGGCCCGACAGGGGGCCGATGCAACTAATGAAAAACTGTTTTTT
TRBV5-1	TRBJ1-2	TRBD1	NA	CASSLANIVGTGGNYGYTF	TGCGCCAGCAGCTTGGCCAACATCGTAGGGACAGGGGGGAACTATGGCTACACCTTC
TRBV15	TRBJ1-3	TRBD1	NA	CATSRDRQDRSGNTIYF	TGTGCCACCAGCAGAGATCGGCAGGACAGGTCTGGAAACACCATATATTTT
TRBV11-2	TRBJ2-1	TRBD2	NA	CASSFHAAGVSNEQFF	TGTGCCAGCAGCTTCCATGCAGCGGGAGTATCGAATGAGCAGTTCTTC
TRBV4-1	TRBJ2-1	NA	NA	CASSQERDLSYNEQFF	TGCGCCAGCAGCCAAGAACGGGACCTCTCCTACAATGAGCAGTTCTTC
TRBV25-1	TRBJ2-5	TRBD2	once	CASSKAGDHQETQYF	TGTGCCAGCAGTAAAGCGGGGGACCACCAAGAGACCCAGTACTTC
TRBV10-3	TRBJ2-1	TRBD1	NA	CAISEMGQGRTYNEQFF	TGTGCCATCAGTGAGATGGGACAGGGGCGAACCTACAATGAGCAGTTCTTC
TRBV4-1	TRBJ2-2	TRBD1	NA	CASSPPTGGGSGELFF	TGCGCCAGCAGCCCCCCGACAGGGGGAGGGTCCGGGGAGCTGTTTTTT
TRBV15	TRBJ1-6	NA	NA	CATSRDQGDSPLHF	TGTGCCACCAGCAGAGATCAGGGCGATTCACCCCTCCACTTT
TRBV30	TRBJ2-1	TRBD2	NA	CAWKRRLAGHNEQFF	TGTGCCTGGAAAAGAAGGCTAGCGGGCCACAATGAGCAGTTCTTC
TRBV5-1	TRBJ2-5	TRBD2	NA	CASSLGTSGSIGETQYF	TGCGCCAGCAGCCTGGGGACTAGCGGGAGTATAGGAGAGACCCAGTACTTC
TRBV7-2	TRBJ1-2	NA	NA	CASSPSVGQPNYGYTF	TGTGCCAGCAGCCCCTCAGTCGGACAGCCTAACTATGGCTACACCTTC
TRBV5-1	TRBJ2-5	NA	NA	CASSLVGEYQETQYF	TGCGCCAGCAGCTTGGTGGGGGAGTACCAAGAGACCCAGTACTTC
TRBV7-2	TRBJ2-1	NA	NA	CASSLEGNSYNEQFF	TGTGCCAGCAGCTTAGAGGGGAACTCCTACAATGAGCAGTTCTTC
TRBV11-3	TRBJ1-2	NA	NA	CASSLGADRGYGYTF	TGTGCCAGCAGCTTAGGCGCGGACCGGGGGTATGGCTACACCTTC
TRBV21-1	TRBJ1-5	NA	NA	CASPTGYNQPQHF	TGTGCCAGCCCGACAGGGTACAATCAGCCCCAGCATTTT
TRBV11-2	TRBJ2-3	NA	NA	CASGQYTDTQYF	TGTGCCAGCGGCCAGTACACAGATACGCAGTATTTT
TRBV5-8	TRBJ2-5	TRBD1	NA	CASIRQGETQYF	TGTGCCAGCATCAGACAGGGGGAGACCCAGTACTTC
TRBV5-1	TRBJ2-7	NA	NA	CASSRTSFGPEQYF	TGCGCCAGCAGCCGGACGAGCTTTGGTCCCGAGCAGTACTTC
TRBV5-4	TRBJ1-2	NA	NA	CASSLPRDWGYTF	TGTGCCAGCAGCTTACCCAGGGATTGGGGCTACACCTTC
TRBV28	TRBJ2-7	NA	NA	CASSSPTAPYEQYF	TGTGCCAGCAGTTCCCCGACAGCCCCCTACGAGCAGTACTTC